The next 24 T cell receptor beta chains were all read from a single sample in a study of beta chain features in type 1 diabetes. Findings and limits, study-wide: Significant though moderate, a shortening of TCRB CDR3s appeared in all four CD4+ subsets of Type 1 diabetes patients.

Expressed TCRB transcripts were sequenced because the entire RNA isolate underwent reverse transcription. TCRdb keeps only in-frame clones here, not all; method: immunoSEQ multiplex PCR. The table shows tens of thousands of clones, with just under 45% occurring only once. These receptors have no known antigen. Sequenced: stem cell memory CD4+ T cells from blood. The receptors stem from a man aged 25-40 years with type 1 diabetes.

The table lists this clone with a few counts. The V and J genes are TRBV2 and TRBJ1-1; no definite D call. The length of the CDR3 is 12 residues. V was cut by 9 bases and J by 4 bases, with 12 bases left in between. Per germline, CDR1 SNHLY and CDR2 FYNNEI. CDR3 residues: CARRNRRTEAFF. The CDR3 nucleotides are TGTGCCAGACGTAACAGACGCACTGAAGCTTTCTTT.

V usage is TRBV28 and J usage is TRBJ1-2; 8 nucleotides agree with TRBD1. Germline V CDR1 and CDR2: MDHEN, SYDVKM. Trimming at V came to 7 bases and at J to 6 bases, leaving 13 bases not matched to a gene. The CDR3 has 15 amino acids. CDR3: CASTPSGGVWDGYTF. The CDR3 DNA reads TGTGCCAGCACCCCTTCAGGGGGCGTATGGGATGGCTACACCTTC.

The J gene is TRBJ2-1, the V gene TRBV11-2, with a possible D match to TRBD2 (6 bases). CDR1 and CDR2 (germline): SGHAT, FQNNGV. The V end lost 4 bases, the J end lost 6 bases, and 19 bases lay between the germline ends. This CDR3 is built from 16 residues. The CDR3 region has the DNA TGTGCCAGCAGCTCTTTTGGGGGACTGATTATCAATGAGCAGTTCTTC. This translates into CASSSFGGLIINEQFF.

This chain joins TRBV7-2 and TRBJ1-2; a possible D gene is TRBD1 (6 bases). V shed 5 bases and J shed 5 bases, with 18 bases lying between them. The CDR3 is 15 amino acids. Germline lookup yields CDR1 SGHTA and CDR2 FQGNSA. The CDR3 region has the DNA TGTGCCAGCAGCCCAGGGGTGGGGGTTCCGTATGGCTACACCTTC. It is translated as CASSPGVGVPYGYTF.

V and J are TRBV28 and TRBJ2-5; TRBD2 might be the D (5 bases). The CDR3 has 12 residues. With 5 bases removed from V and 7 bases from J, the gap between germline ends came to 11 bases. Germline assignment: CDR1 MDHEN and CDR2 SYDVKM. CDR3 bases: TGTGCCAGCAGTACCCTTGGGAGGACCCAGTACTTC. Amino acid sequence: CASSTLGRTQYF.

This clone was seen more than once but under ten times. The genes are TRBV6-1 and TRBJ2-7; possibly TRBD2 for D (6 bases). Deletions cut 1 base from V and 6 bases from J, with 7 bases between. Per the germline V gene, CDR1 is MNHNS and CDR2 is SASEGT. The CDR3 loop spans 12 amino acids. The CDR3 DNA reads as TGTGCCAGCAGTGAAGGGAGGGTCGAGCAGTACTTC. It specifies CASSEGRVEQYF.

The CDR3 spells CASSQDYDQPQHF. The DNA for the CDR3 is TGCGCCAGCAGCCAAGACTACGATCAGCCCCAGCATTTT. The chain has TRBV4-3 and TRBJ1-5; no reliable D call. Germline CDR1 reads LGHNA; CDR2 reads YSLEER. The V end lost 0 bases, the J end lost 5 bases, and 5 bases lay between the germline ends. The CDR3 covers 13 residues.

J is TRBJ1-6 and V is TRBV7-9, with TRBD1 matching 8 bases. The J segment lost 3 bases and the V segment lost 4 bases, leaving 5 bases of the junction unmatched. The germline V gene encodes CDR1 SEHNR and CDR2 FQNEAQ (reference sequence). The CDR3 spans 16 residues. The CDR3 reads CASSYGQGLYNSPLHF. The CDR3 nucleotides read TGTGCCAGCAGCTACGGACAGGGACTCTATAATTCACCCCTCCACTTT.

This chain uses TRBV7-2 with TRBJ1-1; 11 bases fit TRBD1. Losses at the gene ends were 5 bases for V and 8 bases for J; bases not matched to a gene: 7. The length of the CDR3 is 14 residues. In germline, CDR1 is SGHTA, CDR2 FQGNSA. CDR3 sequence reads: CASSQDRGRQEAFF. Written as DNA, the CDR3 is TGTGCCAGCAGCCAGGACAGGGGGCGACAGGAAGCTTTCTTT.

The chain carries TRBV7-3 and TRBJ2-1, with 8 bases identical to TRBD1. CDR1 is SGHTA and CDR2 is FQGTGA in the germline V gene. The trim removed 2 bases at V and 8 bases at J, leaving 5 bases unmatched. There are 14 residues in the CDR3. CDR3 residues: CASSLDRGGDEQFF. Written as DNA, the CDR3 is TGTGCCAGCAGCTTAGACAGGGGTGGGGATGAGCAGTTCTTC.

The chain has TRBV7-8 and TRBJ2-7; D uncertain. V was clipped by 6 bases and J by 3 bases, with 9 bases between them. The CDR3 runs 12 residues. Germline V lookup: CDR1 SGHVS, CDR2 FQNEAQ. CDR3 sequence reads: CASSPIFYEQYF. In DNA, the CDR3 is TGTGCCAGCAGTCCTATATTCTACGAGCAGTACTTC.

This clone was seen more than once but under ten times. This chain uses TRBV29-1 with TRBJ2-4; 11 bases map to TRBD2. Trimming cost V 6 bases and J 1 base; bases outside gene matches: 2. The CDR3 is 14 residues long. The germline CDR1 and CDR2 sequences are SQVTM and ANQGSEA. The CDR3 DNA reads TGCAGCGTCATAGCGGGGGGGGCCAAAAACATTCAGTACTTC. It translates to CSVIAGGAKNIQYF. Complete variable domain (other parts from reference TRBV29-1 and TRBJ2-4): SAVISQKPSRDICQRGTSLTIQCQVDSQVTMMFWYRQQPGQSLTLIATANQGSEATYESGFVIDKFPISRPNLTFSTLTVSNMSPEDSSIYLCSVIAGGAKNIQYFGAGTRLSVL.

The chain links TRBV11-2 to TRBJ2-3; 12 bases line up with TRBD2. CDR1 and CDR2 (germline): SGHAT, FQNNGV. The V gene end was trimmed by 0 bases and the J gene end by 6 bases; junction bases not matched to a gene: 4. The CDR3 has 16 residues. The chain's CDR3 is CASSLDLAGGRDTQYF. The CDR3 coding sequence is TGTGCCAGCAGCTTAGATCTAGCGGGAGGGCGGGATACGCAGTATTTT.

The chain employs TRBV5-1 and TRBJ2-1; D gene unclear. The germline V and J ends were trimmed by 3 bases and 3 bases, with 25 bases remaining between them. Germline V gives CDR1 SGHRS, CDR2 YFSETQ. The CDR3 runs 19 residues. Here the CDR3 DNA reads TGCGCCAGCAGCTCCTCCTTGCAGGCCGACCCATTTCTCTACAATGAGCAGTTCTTC. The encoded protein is CASSSSLQADPFLYNEQFF. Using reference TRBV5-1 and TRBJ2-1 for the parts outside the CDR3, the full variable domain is KAGVTQTPRYLIKTRGQQVTLSCSPISGHRSVSWYQQTPGQGLQFLFEYFSETQRNKGNFPGRFSGRQFSNSRSEMNVSTLELGDSALYLCASSSSLQADPFLYNEQFFGPGTRLTVL.

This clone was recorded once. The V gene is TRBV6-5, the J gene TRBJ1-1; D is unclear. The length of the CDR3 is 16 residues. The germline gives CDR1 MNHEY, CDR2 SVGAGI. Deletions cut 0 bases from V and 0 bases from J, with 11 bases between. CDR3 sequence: CASSYSRAVMNTEAFF. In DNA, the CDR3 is TGTGCCAGCAGTTACTCGAGGGCTGTGATGAACACTGAAGCTTTCTTT.

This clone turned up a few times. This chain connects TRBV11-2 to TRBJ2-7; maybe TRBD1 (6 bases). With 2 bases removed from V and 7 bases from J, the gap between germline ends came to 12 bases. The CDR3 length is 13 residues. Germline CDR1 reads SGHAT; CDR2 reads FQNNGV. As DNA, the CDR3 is TGTGCCAGCAGCTTATCAGTTAGGGGGGAGCAGTACTTC. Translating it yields CASSLSVRGEQYF.

The CDR3 reads CASTPTGTSGRGNEQFF. In DNA, the CDR3 is TGTGCCAGCACCCCGACCGGGACTAGCGGGAGGGGGAATGAGCAGTTCTTC. V usage is TRBV5-4 and J usage is TRBJ2-1, with 16 nucleotides matching TRBD2. V lost 6 bases to trimming and J lost 7 bases; unmatched junction nucleotides: 10. In germline, CDR1 is SGHNT, CDR2 YYREEE (reference sequence). There are 17 residues in the CDR3.

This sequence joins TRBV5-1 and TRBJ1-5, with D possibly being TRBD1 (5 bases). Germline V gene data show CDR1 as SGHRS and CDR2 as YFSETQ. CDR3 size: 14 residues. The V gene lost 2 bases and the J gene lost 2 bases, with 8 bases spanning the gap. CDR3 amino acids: CASSFDSGNQPQHF. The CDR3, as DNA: TGCGCCAGCAGCTTTGACAGCGGCAATCAGCCCCAGCATTTT. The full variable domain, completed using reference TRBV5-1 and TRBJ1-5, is KAGVTQTPRYLIKTRGQQVTLSCSPISGHRSVSWYQQTPGQGLQFLFEYFSETQRNKGNFPGRFSGRQFSNSRSEMNVSTLELGDSALYLCASSFDSGNQPQHFGDGTRLSIL.

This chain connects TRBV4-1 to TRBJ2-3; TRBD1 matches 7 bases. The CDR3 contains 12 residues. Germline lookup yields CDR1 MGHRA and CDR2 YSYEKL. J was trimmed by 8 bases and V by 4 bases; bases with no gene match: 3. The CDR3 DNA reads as TGCGCCAGCAGCCTTGACAGGGCTACGCAGTATTTT. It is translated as CASSLDRATQYF.

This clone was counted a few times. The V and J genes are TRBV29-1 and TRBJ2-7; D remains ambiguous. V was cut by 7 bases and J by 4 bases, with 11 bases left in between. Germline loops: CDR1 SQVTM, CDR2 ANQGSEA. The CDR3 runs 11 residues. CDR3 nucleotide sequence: TGCAGCGGGTTGACTGCATACGAGCAGTACTTC. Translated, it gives CSGLTAYEQYF.

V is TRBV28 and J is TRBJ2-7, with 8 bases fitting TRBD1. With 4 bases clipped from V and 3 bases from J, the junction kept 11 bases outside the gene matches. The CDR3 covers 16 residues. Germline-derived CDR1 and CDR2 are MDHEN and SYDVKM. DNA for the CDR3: TGTGCCAGCAGTTCCCTAGGACAGGGATATAACTACGAGCAGTACTTC. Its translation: CASSSLGQGYNYEQYF.

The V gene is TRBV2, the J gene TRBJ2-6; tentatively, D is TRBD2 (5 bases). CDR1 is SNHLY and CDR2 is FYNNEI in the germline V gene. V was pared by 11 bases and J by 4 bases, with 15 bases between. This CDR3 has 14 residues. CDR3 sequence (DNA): TGTGCCTCCGCACCGGGGTCGGGGGCCAACGTCCTGACTTTC. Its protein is CASAPGSGANVLTF. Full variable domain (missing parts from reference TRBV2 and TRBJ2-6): EPEVTQTPSHQVTQMGQEVILRCVPISNHLYFYWYRQILGQKVEFLVSFYNNEISEKSEIFDDQFSVERPDGSNFTLKIRSTKLEDSAMYFCASAPGSGANVLTFGAGSRLTVL.

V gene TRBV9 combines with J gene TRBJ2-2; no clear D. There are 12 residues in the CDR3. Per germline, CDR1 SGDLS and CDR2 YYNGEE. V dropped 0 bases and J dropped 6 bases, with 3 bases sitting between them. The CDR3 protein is CASSVVAGELFF. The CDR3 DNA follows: TGTGCCAGCAGCGTAGTCGCCGGGGAGCTGTTTTTT.

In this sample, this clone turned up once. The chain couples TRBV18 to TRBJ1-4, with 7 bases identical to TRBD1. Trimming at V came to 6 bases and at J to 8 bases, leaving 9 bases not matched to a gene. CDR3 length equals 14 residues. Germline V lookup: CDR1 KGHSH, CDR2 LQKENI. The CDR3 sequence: CASSPGPGGEKLFF. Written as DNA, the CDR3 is TGTGCCAGCTCCCCGGGACCAGGGGGAGAAAAACTGTTTTTT.